The 7 T cell receptor beta chains below were found in one sample sequenced in a study of T cells in Graves' hyperthyroidism and ophthalmopathy. TCR beta CDR3 regions were amplified from RNA. HTBI primers were employed in a first-round RT-PCR of the TCR CDR3. One entry per CDR3 protein results from TCRdb running MiXCR on the multiplex PCR reads. The sample has hundreds of thousands of distinct CDR3 sequences, around a sixth seen once. The sample was blood. The source is a woman aged 18 to 35 with Graves' hyperthyroidism.

This clonotype was seen many times. The V and J genes are TRBV5-1 and TRBJ2-3; 7 bases map to TRBD1. The CDR3 totals 13 residues. The J segment lost 4 bases and the V segment lost 7 bases, leaving 6 bases of the junction unmatched. Germline V gives CDR1 SGHRS, CDR2 YFSETQ. Here the CDR3 reads CASSGQGADTQYF. In DNA form, the CDR3 reads TGCGCCAGCTCCGGGCAGGGGGCAGATACGCAGTATTTT.

This clonotype was counted ten times or more. CDR3: CASTPPGLASPLHF. The CDR3 region has the DNA TGTGCCAGTACCCCGCCGGGATTGGCTTCACCCCTCCACTTT. The gene calls are TRBV19 and TRBJ1-6; no definite D call. CDR3 length: 14 amino acids. V gave up 7 bases and J gave up 9 bases, with 16 bases separating them. Germline lookup yields CDR1 LNHDA and CDR2 SQIVND (reference sequence).

This clonotype has ten or more counts. The V gene is TRBV20-1, the J gene TRBJ2-1, with a possible D match to TRBD2 (5 bases). Trimming shortened V by 4 bases and J by 5 bases, and 15 bases separated the two germline ends. The CDR3 runs 14 residues. CDR1 DFQATT and CDR2 SNEGSKA come from the germline V gene (reference sequence). CDR3 nucleotides: TGCAGTGCTAAACTACTAGAACTCGACAATGAGCAGTTCTTC. Translating it yields CSAKLLELDNEQFF.

This clonotype came up many times. The rearrangement uses TRBV7-3 and TRBJ2-1, with 12 bases identical to TRBD1. The CDR3 contains 14 residues. Unmatched junction bases numbered 4, after V lost 6 bases and J lost 7 bases. Germline loops: CDR1 SGHTA, CDR2 FQGTGA. The DNA for the CDR3 is TGTGCCAGCAGACCGGGACAGGGGGCAAATGAGCAGTTCTTC. Translated: CASRPGQGANEQFF.

The gene calls are TRBV6-1 and TRBJ1-2; 8 bases map to TRBD1. V gave up 6 bases and J gave up 4 bases; unmatched junction bases: 7. This CDR3 comprises 14 residues. Germline loops: CDR1 MNHNS, CDR2 SASEGT. The CDR3 spells CASSPGQETYGYTF. Here the CDR3 DNA reads TGTGCCAGCAGCCCGGGACAGGAGACCTATGGCTACACCTTC.

This clonotype was detected many times. V is TRBV24-1 and J is TRBJ2-2, with D unclear. This CDR3 contains 14 residues. Germline CDR1 reads KGHDR; CDR2 reads SFDVKD. Trimming shortened V by 0 bases and J by 3 bases, and 4 bases separated the two germline ends. The CDR3 sequence is CATSDLSDTGELFF. The CDR3 DNA sequence: TGTGCCACCAGTGATTTGAGCGACACCGGGGAGCTGTTTTTT.

The sample holds many counts of this clonotype. This chain uses TRBV2 with TRBJ2-5; D is uncertain. The CDR3 length is 11 residues. V gave up 7 bases and J gave up 2 bases, with 5 bases separating them. Germline-derived CDR1 and CDR2 are SNHLY and FYNNEI. The CDR3 is CASTVQETQYF. The CDR3 bases are TGTGCCAGCACAGTACAAGAGACCCAGTACTTC.